Many counts were recorded for the clone carrying this T cell receptor beta chain. What it recognizes is unknown. The TCR beta CDR3 regions underwent amplification using RNA transcripts as the source. The TCR CDR3 was amplified in a first-round RT-PCR using the HTBI primer set. TCRdb itself ran the multiplex PCR reads through MiXCR, one entry per CDR3 protein. The sample consists of almost 600,000 distinct CDR3 sequences, 40% to 55% of them appearing once. This sample was taken from a study of T cells in Graves' hyperthyroidism and ophthalmopathy. Overall study results and limits: Ophthalmopathy was separated from stable hyperthyroidism by a 13 V-J model.

V shed 4 bases and J shed 1 base, with 23 bases lying between them. Germline V gives CDR1 SEHNR, CDR2 FQNEAQ (reference sequence). The CDR3 is 18 residues long. The receptor was derived from a woman younger than 30 with Graves' hyperthyroidism. This chain joins TRBV7-9 and TRBJ2-7; possibly TRBD1 for D (5 bases). Sequenced input: peripheral blood or thyroid tissue (not recorded which). Here the CDR3 DNA reads TGTGCCAGCAGCTCGCCGGCGCGAAGGGGTGCTGGGTCCTACGAGCAGTACTTC. Protein product: CASSSPARRGAGSYEQYF.